This is a list of T cell receptor beta chains from one sample in a study of glioma-infiltrating T cells after dendritic cell vaccination. Produced via immunoSEQ multiplex PCR; TCRdb's table is partial and in-frame only. This sample has fewer than 50,000 clones, with approximately 80% found just once. Sequencing used blood, obtained before dendritic cell vaccination. The receptors stem from a human donor with glioblastoma. Both conserved end residues are part of each CDR3.

j_gene	v_gene	CDR3aa
TRBJ2-1	TRBV11-3	CASSLVFPDEQFF
TRBJ2-7	TRBV7-3	CASSLTGTSGAEQYF
TRBJ1-1	TRBV11-3	CASSFPRTEQNTEAFF
TRBJ1-5	TRBV11-3	CASSLFEAQPQHF
TRBJ2-2	TRBV19	CASSIVLAGDELFF
TRBJ2-4	TRBV9	CASSPRGERENIQYF
TRBJ1-1	TRBV5-4	CASSLGQGSAEAFF
TRBJ2-3	TRBV6-5	CASSPNSGGANTQYF
TRBJ2-1	TRBV30	CAWSAARPNEQFF
TRBJ1-1	TRBV7-2	CASSPGGWTEAFF
TRBJ1-2	TRBV10-3	CAIRQGNYGYTF
TRBJ1-5	TRBV2	CASSEPFLTGVEQPQHF